This T cell receptor beta chain comes out of a study of cytomegalovirus exposure and HLA in healthy donors (dated by TCRdb to 2017 to 2019). About the investigation overall: According to a later analysis, one platform produced both the 110 or so validation repertoires and the 720 or so repertoires of the first cohort. The study aimed to test whether cataloging public T cell receptors could reveal signatures of past pathogen exposure. In addition to the first cohort of around 670 subjects, a separate validation cohort of 120 different subjects was used. To predict cytomegalovirus infection status, the study brought together high-throughput TCR immunosequencing, statistical association of individual TCRs with disease status, and machine learning.

Beyond this particular receptor, the publication reports: A total of fewer than 200 TCR beta chains were listed by the study as associated with cytomegalovirus. In vitro tests confirmed that a few of the cytomegalovirus-associated TCR beta chains recognize cytomegalovirus antigens. A later analysis lacked HLA typing for the validation cohort, so it scored co-occurrence in that cohort across all 120 repertoires. Most TCR sequences were observed very rarely across donors, whereas some public TCRs were present in many individuals. In both the original and validation cohorts, the classifier was reported to diagnose cytomegalovirus status with high specificity and sensitivity. According to the authors, the approach could potentially be generalized to other disease states and immunological phenotypes. Subsequent analysis determined that TCRs grouped into clusters in the first cohort also showed a tendency toward co-occurrence across the 120 validation repertoires, and roughly 94% of cluster scores exceeded 0.

The donors were included in the validation cohort of some 110 subjects, a group kept apart from the roughly 610-subject first cohort. Libraries were constructed by the immunoSEQ multiplex PCR assay. The authors processed their data as follows. A statistical classification framework was built to diagnose cytomegalovirus status from the catalog of TCR beta chain sequences. Here the immuneACCESS table is served through TCRdb, limited to in-frame sequences with V and J called. Missing clones are a known gap in these copies; in checked studies unresolved V genes cover under half, and the rest lacks a known reason. From that table come the V and J calls and clone size; the DNA was used to work out D and trimming. Across this sample there are 150,000 to 200,000 clones, with roughly 88% seen only once. Under 15% of the sample rests with the top ten. The CDR3 runs 14 amino acids, cysteine and phenylalanine included. Kept here is only the CDR3 DNA, which spans 42 bases and is read in frame from base 1. The germline ends are 21 bases apart after V is trimmed by 8 bases and J by 6 bases. According to the germline V gene (reference sequence), CDR1 reads GTSNPN and CDR2 reads SVGIG.

About this clone: The specificity of this receptor is unknown. Qualities for individual bases were not recorded, and no much larger clone is one base off.

The source material was PBMCs. The chain couples TRBV30 to TRBJ2-3; matching of 6 bases hints at TRBD2 as the D gene. The TCR sequence derives from a woman aged 25 to 39 in good health and CMV-seropositive. At the DNA level, the sequence is TGTGCCATTCTCCGGGACTCATGGGGGGATACGCAGTATTTT. This encodes CAILRDSWGDTQYF.